This is a list of T cell receptor beta chains from one sample in a study of shared clonotypes between healthy human individuals. Repertoires were generated with immunoSEQ multiplex PCR, while TCRdb's copy carries only in-frame clones and drops some. The sample includes 800,000 to 950,000 clones, 96% of them seen just once. Sequencing was carried out using naive CD8+ T cells sorted from blood. The receptors originated from a man aged 25 to 40 in good health. Both conserved end residues are part of each CDR3. The order of the fields is J gene, V gene, clone size, D gene, CDR3 protein, CDR3 DNA. The D gene is left open where the match is weak. Clone size is stated in some rows and not others, as once, few, many or a class when expanded.

TRBJ1-1 | TRBV29-1 | NA | NA | CSVSRMNTEAFF | TGCAGCGTTTCAAGGATGAACACTGAAGCTTTCTTT
TRBJ1-3 | TRBV5-1 | NA | NA | CASSLRTGTRGNTIYF | TGCGCCAGCAGCTTGAGGACCGGGACAAGAGGAAACACCATATATTTT
TRBJ2-7 | TRBV5-8 | NA | TRBD1 | CASSSRRDRADEQYF | TGTGCCAGCAGCTCTCGCCGGGACAGGGCTGACGAGCAGTACTTC
TRBJ2-5 | TRBV9 | few | TRBD1 | CASSPGQARGETQYF | TGTGCCAGCAGCCCGGGACAGGCGAGGGGAGAGACCCAGTACTTC
TRBJ1-2 | TRBV7-9 | NA | NA | CASSLGQNYGYTF | TGTGCCAGCAGCTTAGGTCAGAACTATGGCTACACCTTC
TRBJ2-3 | TRBV7-9 | once | TRBD2 | CASSPWPRSGRSVDTQYF | TGTGCCAGCAGCCCGTGGCCCAGAAGCGGGAGGTCGGTGGATACGCAGTATTTT
TRBJ2-7 | TRBV27 | NA | TRBD2 | CASSLSPGGRYEQYF | TGTGCCAGCAGTTTATCCCCGGGGGGGCGATACGAGCAGTACTTC
TRBJ1-2 | TRBV7-2 | NA | NA | CASSLSVPRNYGYTF | TGCGCCAGCAGCTTAAGTGTTCCACGGAACTATGGCTACACCTTC
TRBJ2-1 | TRBV18 | NA | NA | CASSPYSYNEQFF | TGTGCCAGCTCACCCTACAGCTACAATGAGCAGTTCTTC
TRBJ2-7 | TRBV5-4 | NA | NA | CASSLETTGEQYF | TGTGCCAGCAGCTTGGAGACAACAGGCGAGCAGTACTTC
TRBJ1-1 | TRBV28 | NA | NA | CASSLARFGTEAFF | TGTGCCAGCAGTTTAGCACGGTTCGGCACTGAAGCTTTCTTT
TRBJ2-1 | TRBV2 | NA | NA | CASSGGNAGEQFF | TGTGCCAGCAGTGGGGGGAATGCGGGTGAGCAGTTCTTC
TRBJ2-7 | TRBV27 | NA | NA | CASSLGNTYEQYF | TGTGCCAGCAGTTTGGGCAATACCTACGAGCAGTACTTC
TRBJ1-2 | TRBV9 | NA | NA | CASSAGGDGGYTF | TGTGCCAGCAGCGCCGGGGGGGACGGTGGCTACACCTTC
TRBJ2-2 | TRBV6-5 | few | NA | CASSYGKNTGELFF | TGTGCCAGCAGTTACGGGAAGAACACCGGGGAGCTGTTTTTT
TRBJ2-3 | TRBV10-3 | NA | TRBD1 | CAIWGTDSTDTQYF | TGTGCCATCTGGGGGACAGACTCCACAGATACGCAGTATTTT
TRBJ1-2 | TRBV6-5 | NA | TRBD1 | CATSQDRVRGGYTF | TGTGCCACCTCCCAGGACAGGGTTCGTGGTGGCTACACCTTC
TRBJ1-1 | TRBV6-1 | NA | NA | CASSEVGTSRNTEAFF | TGTGCCAGCAGTGAAGTGGGCACAAGCAGGAACACTGAAGCTTTCTTT
TRBJ2-3 | TRBV7-9 | NA | TRBD1 | CASSSGQAEADTQYF | TGTGCCAGCAGCTCGGGACAGGCGGAGGCAGATACGCAGTATTTT
TRBJ2-1 | TRBV2 | NA | NA | CASSGSYNEQFF | TGTGCCAGCAGTGGGTCTTACAATGAGCAGTTCTTC
TRBJ2-7 | TRBV7-9 | NA | TRBD1 | CASSLNLGTGGHEQYF | TGTGCCAGCAGCTTAAATTTAGGGACAGGGGGCCACGAGCAGTACTTC
TRBJ1-2 | TRBV7-9 | NA | TRBD1 | CASSYAGGRDYGYTF | TGTGCCAGCAGCTATGCAGGGGGCCGCGACTATGGCTACACCTTC
TRBJ2-7 | TRBV14 | NA | NA | CASSQDAGQPFFYEQYF | TGTGCCAGCAGCCAAGACGCGGGTCAACCTTTCTTCTACGAGCAGTACTTC
TRBJ2-7 | TRBV27 | NA | TRBD1 | CASSLGDRAYEQYF | TGTGCCAGCAGTTTAGGGGACAGGGCCTACGAGCAGTACTTC
TRBJ2-5 | TRBV27 | NA | TRBD2 | CASSPRLAGGEETQYF | TGTGCCAGCAGTCCCAGACTAGCGGGAGGGGAGGAGACCCAGTACTTC
TRBJ2-7 | TRBV2 | NA | NA | CASGDGPYEQYF | TGTGCCAGTGGGGACGGCCCCTACGAGCAGTACTTC
TRBJ2-2 | TRBV5-5 | NA | NA | CASSPSEWSGELFF | TGTGCCAGCAGCCCCTCTGAATGGTCCGGGGAGCTGTTTTTT
TRBJ2-7 | TRBV7-6 | NA | NA | CASSLGGAGSYEQYF | TGTGCCAGCAGCTTAGGCGGGGCAGGCTCCTACGAGCAGTACTTC
TRBJ1-2 | TRBV28 | NA | NA | CASSPYRVLRGYTF | TGTGCCAGCAGCCCTTACAGGGTATTACGCGGCTACACCTTC
TRBJ2-7 | TRBV4-3 | NA | TRBD1 | CASSQDRQGPTYEQYF | TGCGCCAGCAGCCAAGACCGACAGGGGCCGACCTACGAGCAGTACTTC
TRBJ1-5 | TRBV7-9 | NA | NA | CASSLDVTDRSEDQPQHF | TGTGCCAGCAGCTTAGATGTTACCGACAGGTCCGAAGATCAGCCCCAGCATTTT